Described below is a single T cell receptor (beta chain) sequence and its context. The data are from a study of blood T cell repertoires in COVID-19. Study at large: The origin of the acute and convalescent COVID-19 samples was the United States, Italy and Spain. The cDNA or gDNA used as material had been derived from T cells, B-cell-depleted T cells, or PBMCs.

Some clones are missing from TCRdb's copy, which holds only in-frame ones; the method was immunoSEQ multiplex PCR. The sample has hundreds of thousands of clones, about 90% seen once. Germline CDR1 and CDR2: MDHEN and SYDVKM. Trimming removed 7 bases from V and 7 bases from J; junction bases left unmatched: 7. This CDR3 is built from 14 residues. This sequence joins TRBV28 and TRBJ1-4; 9 bases agree with TRBD1. Material: peripheral blood. This receptor was taken from a woman aged 25-40 years who had recovered from COVID-19. This CDR3 reads CASTARTGVEKLFF. As DNA, the CDR3 is TGTGCCAGCACCGCACGGACAGGGGTTGAAAAACTGTTTTTT.